One and the same sample provided the 27 T cell receptor beta chains below, sequenced in a study of T cells after yellow fever vaccination. TCRdb analysed the 5' RACE reads with MiXCR anew, one entry per CDR3 protein. The sample includes 300,000 to 350,000 distinct CDR3 sequences, approximately 4% of them seen just once. The starting material was PBMCs, obtained 15 days after the yellow fever booster vaccination. The receptors here all came from a man younger than 35 who received the YFV17D yellow fever vaccine.

This clonotype was recorded a few times. The V and J genes are TRBV7-2 and TRBJ2-5; D is unresolved. V lost 2 bases, J lost 1 base, and 14 bases lay in between. The germline V gene encodes CDR1 SGHTA and CDR2 FQGNSA. The CDR3 contains 16 residues. The chain's CDR3 is CASSLRGTQIQETQYF. Written as DNA, the CDR3 is TGTGCCAGCAGCTTAAGAGGAACCCAAATCCAAGAGACCCAGTACTTC.

There are a few counts of this clonotype. The V and J genes are TRBV7-9 and TRBJ2-5; possibly TRBD1 or TRBD2 for D (6 bases each). Germline V gene data show CDR1 as SEHNR and CDR2 as FQNEAQ (reference sequence). CDR3 length: 15 residues. V was clipped by 0 bases and J by 4 bases, with 12 bases between them. Here the CDR3 reads CASSLARRGIETQYF. In DNA form, the CDR3 reads TGTGCCAGCAGCTTAGCTAGGAGGGGGATAGAGACCCAGTACTTC.

The V gene is TRBV7-9, the J gene TRBJ2-3; 8 bases match TRBD2. The CDR3 is 16 amino acids. Unmatched junction bases numbered 11, after V lost 5 bases and J lost 4 bases. The germline V gene has CDR1 SEHNR and CDR2 FQNEAQ (reference sequence). This CDR3 reads CASSPRRAGGSDTQYF. DNA for the CDR3: TGTGCCAGCAGCCCCCGGAGGGCGGGGGGTTCAGATACGCAGTATTTT. Supplemented by reference TRBV7-9 and TRBJ2-3, the full variable domain reads DTGVSQNPRHKITKRGQNVTFRCDPISEHNRLYWYRQTLGQGPEFLTYFQNEAQLEKSRLLSDRFSAERPKGSFSTLEIQRTEQGDSAMYLCASSPRRAGGSDTQYFGPGTRLTVL.

This clonotype was picked up many times. This sequence joins TRBV7-2 and TRBJ2-3, with unresolved D. The CDR3 runs to 15 residues. Trimming took 1 base from V and 2 from J, leaving 10 bases between them. Germline V gene data show CDR1 as SGHTA and CDR2 as FQGNSA. For the CDR3, the DNA is TGTGCCAGCAGCTTAGATTACTTCTCCACAGATACGCAGTATTTT. It specifies CASSLDYFSTDTQYF.

This clonotype was detected many times. The chain employs TRBV2 and TRBJ2-1; TRBD1 aligns across 7 bases. The CDR3 spans 13 residues. The germline gives CDR1 SNHLY, CDR2 FYNNEI. The V segment lost 6 bases and the J segment 4 bases; nucleotides outside the gene matches: 3. The CDR3 DNA is TGTGCCAGCAGAGGGACAGATTACAATGAGCAGTTCTTC. This translates into CASRGTDYNEQFF.

This clonotype has only a few counts. V usage is TRBV5-1 and J usage is TRBJ2-7; TRBD1 might be the D (6 bases). The V gene's germline CDR1 is SGHRS and CDR2 YFSETQ. This CDR3 spans 15 amino acids. V was clipped by 0 bases and J by 1 base, with 11 bases between them. For the CDR3, the DNA is TGCGCCAGCAGCTTGGCCGAACAGGGTTCCTACGAGCAGTACTTC. It encodes CASSLAEQGSYEQYF.

V usage is TRBV28 and J usage is TRBJ2-2, with D perhaps TRBD1 (5 bases). Between the trimmed V and J ends, which lost 7 bases and 4 bases, there was a span of 16 bases. The CDR3 consists of 15 residues. Germline V gene sequence: CDR1 MDHEN, CDR2 SYDVKM. This CDR3 reads CASTKGRASTGELFF. For the CDR3, the DNA is TGTGCCAGCACCAAAGGCAGGGCGAGCACCGGGGAGCTGTTTTTT.

This clonotype was recorded many times. The V and J genes are TRBV29-1 and TRBJ1-2, with D hard to call. V dropped 2 bases and J dropped 5 bases, with 12 bases sitting between them. The germline CDR1 and CDR2 sequences are SQVTM and ANQGSEA. The CDR3 totals 13 residues. The CDR3: CSVERQERYGYTF. CDR3 DNA: TGCAGCGTTGAACGGCAGGAGAGATATGGCTACACCTTC.

Many counts were recorded for this clonotype. The chain links TRBV7-3 to TRBJ1-2, with D possibly TRBD1 on 5 matching bases. This CDR3 has 15 amino acids. The V and J ends lost 5 bases and 5 bases respectively, with 18 bases between them. Germline V lookup: CDR1 SGHTA, CDR2 FQGTGA. CDR3 residues: CASSPSGADPYGYTF. CDR3 sequence (DNA): TGTGCCAGCAGCCCTTCTGGGGCGGACCCATATGGCTACACCTTC.

In this sample, this clonotype turned up many times. This chain links TRBV29-1 with TRBJ2-3, with D possibly TRBD2 on 5 matching bases. CDR1 and CDR2 (germline): SQVTM, ANQGSEA. This CDR3 is 14 amino acids long. V gave up 4 bases and J gave up 3 bases, with 14 bases separating them. CDR3 protein: CSVARAGWTDTQYF. CDR3 nucleotide sequence: TGCAGCGTTGCCCGGGCGGGTTGGACAGATACGCAGTATTTT.

In this sample, this clonotype turned up a few times. The CDR3 nucleotides are TGCGCCAGCAGCCAAGAGGCGGTCGGTCAGCCCCAGCATTTT. This gives the protein CASSQEAVGQPQHF. The V gene is TRBV4-3, the J gene TRBJ1-5, with D uncertain. Germline CDR1 reads LGHNA; CDR2 reads YSLEER. This CDR3 comprises 14 residues. The germline V and J ends were trimmed by 0 bases and 6 bases, with 9 bases remaining between them.

This clonotype was observed a handful of times. CDR3 in DNA: TGTGCCAGCAAGTCCCTCTCTGGGGCCAACGTCCTGACTTTC. Residues: CASKSLSGANVLTF. The chain has TRBV12-3 or TRBV12-4 and TRBJ2-6, with no clear D. This CDR3 has 14 amino acids. V gave up 7 bases and J gave up 0 bases, with 7 bases separating them.

This clonotype was counted ten times or more. The CDR3 loop reads CASSGGPARARTGELFF. DNA of the CDR3: TGTGCCAGCAGCGGTGGGCCGGCCCGGGCCCGCACCGGGGAGCTGTTTTTT. V and J are TRBV7-6 and TRBJ2-2; no reliable D call. Germline CDR1 and CDR2: SGHVS and FNYEAQ. The CDR3 covers 17 residues. The V and J ends lost 5 bases and 4 bases respectively, with 20 bases between them.

This clonotype appeared many times. The V call is TRBV20-1, the J call TRBJ2-3; D is unclear. V lost 0 bases and J lost 1, with 8 bases in between. There are 14 residues in the CDR3. CDR1 and CDR2 (germline): DFQATT, SNEGSKA (reference sequence). The CDR3 region is CSARDRRGTDTQYF. CDR3 DNA sequence: TGCAGTGCTAGAGATAGAAGGGGCACAGATACGCAGTATTTT.

This clonotype was found many times. CDR3 sequence: CATSRPDSGTDTQYF. DNA of the CDR3: TGTGCCACCAGCAGGCCCGATTCAGGCACAGATACGCAGTATTTT. The gene calls are TRBV15 and TRBJ2-3; no reliable D call. V was pared by 3 bases and J by 1 base, with 11 bases between. The CDR3 runs 15 residues. Germline-derived CDR1 and CDR2 are LNHNV and YYDKDF (reference sequence). Complete variable domain (other parts from reference TRBV15 and TRBJ2-3): DAMVIQNPRYQVTQFGKPVTLSCSQTLNHNVMYWYQQKSSQAPKLLFHYYDKDFNNEADTPDNFQSRRPNTSFCFLDIRSPGLGDTAMYLCATSRPDSGTDTQYFGPGTRLTVL.

This clonotype was detected only a few times. The genes are TRBV14 and TRBJ2-1, with D unclear. Trimming removed 5 bases from V and 10 bases from J, with 9 bases in between. This CDR3 has 11 amino acids. Germline V gives CDR1 SGHDN, CDR2 FVKESK. The CDR3 DNA sequence: TGTGCCAGCAGCATAGGGCGGGAGCAGTTCTTC. This gives the protein CASSIGREQFF. The full variable domain, rest sourced from reference TRBV14 and TRBJ2-1, is EAGVTQFPSHSVIEKGQTVTLRCDPISGHDNLYWYRRVMGKEIKFLLHFVKESKQDESGMPNNRFLAERTGGTYSTLKVQPAELEDSGVYFCASSIGREQFFGPGTRLTVL.

Only a few counts were recorded for this clonotype. This sequence joins TRBV5-1 and TRBJ2-7; 8 bases are a match to TRBD2. The CDR3 length is 15 residues. The V gene end was trimmed by 7 bases and the J gene end by 4 bases; junction bases not matched to a gene: 13. CDR1 SGHRS and CDR2 YFSETQ come from the germline V gene. CDR3 DNA: TGCGCCAGCGGAATTAGCGGGGAGGGGGGATACGAGCAGTACTTC. It specifies CASGISGEGGYEQYF.

This clonotype was seen repeatedly, ten times or more. A read error may produce the germline difference seen at one junction end. This chain joins TRBV5-1 and TRBJ2-1; 10 bases are shared with TRBD2. The CDR3 is 15 residues long. Per the germline V gene, CDR1 is SGHRS and CDR2 is YFSETQ. DNA for the CDR3: TGTGCCAGCAGTTTATCTAGCGGGGGTTACAATGAGCAGTTCTTC. This gives the protein CASSLSSGGYNEQFF.

This clonotype has more than one count but fewer than ten. The V call is TRBV12-3 or TRBV12-4, the J call TRBJ2-1; D remains ambiguous. CDR3 size: 13 residues. V dropped 7 bases and J dropped 3 bases, with 10 bases sitting between them. The CDR3 region is CASTPRLYNEQFF. CDR3 in DNA: TGTGCCAGCACCCCCCGACTCTACAATGAGCAGTTCTTC.

This clonotype was counted many times. The chain recombines TRBV4-1 with TRBJ2-1, with TRBD2 matching over 8 bases. CDR1 and CDR2 (germline): MGHRA, YSYEKL. This CDR3 contains 17 residues. V dropped 4 bases and J dropped 6; count of bases not matched to a gene: 14. The CDR3 DNA is TGCGCCAGCAGCCGCATGCCCGGGACTAGAGAGTCCAATGAGCAGTTCTTC. Amino acids: CASSRMPGTRESNEQFF.

This clonotype showed up many times. V and J are TRBV5-5 and TRBJ1-6; no firm D call. The CDR3 loop spans 17 amino acids. Germline loops: CDR1 SGHKS, CDR2 YYEKEE (reference sequence). V lost 4 bases and J lost 6, with 20 bases in between. The CDR3 nucleotides are TGTGCCAGCAGCGCGTGGCCGAATTTGCCGCTTAATTCACCCCTCCACTTT. Its protein product is CASSAWPNLPLNSPLHF.

This clonotype was detected ten times or more. V and J are TRBV4-1 and TRBJ2-5; D gene uncertain. Germline loops: CDR1 MGHRA, CDR2 YSYEKL. This CDR3 spans 15 amino acids. Between the trimmed V and J ends, which lost 1 base and 5 bases, there was a span of 14 bases. The CDR3 is CASSQVFGLGETQYF. In DNA, the CDR3 is TGCGCCAGCAGCCAAGTATTCGGGCTAGGGGAGACCCAGTACTTC.

The table lists this clonotype with many counts. This chain uses TRBV6-5 with TRBJ1-2; D may be TRBD1 (5 bases). Germline V gene lookup returns CDR1 MNHEY and CDR2 SVGAGI. CDR3 length: 14 residues. Trimming took 5 bases from V and 8 from J, leaving 18 bases between them. CDR3 bases: TGTGCCAGCAGTCGGACGGGGCGCCGGGAAGGCTACACCTTC. Translated, it gives CASSRTGRREGYTF.

The CDR3 nucleotides read TGTGCCAGCAGCCAGGGGACAGGGGGCTCTGAAGCTTTCTTT. Protein sequence: CASSQGTGGSEAFF. The chain carries TRBV3-1 and TRBJ1-1; TRBD1 agrees at 12 bases. The CDR3 covers 14 residues. V dropped 3 bases and J dropped 6; count of bases not matched to a gene: 2. Germline V gene data show CDR1 as LGHDT and CDR2 as YNNKEL (reference sequence).

V is TRBV7-2 and J is TRBJ2-3, with D perhaps assigned TRBD1 or TRBD2 (6 bases each). The germline V and J ends were trimmed by 5 bases and 6 bases, with 18 bases remaining between them. The CDR3 has 15 amino acids. Germline V gene lookup returns CDR1 SGHTA and CDR2 FQGNSA. The CDR3 DNA reads as TGTGCCAGCAGCCCACCACCGGGGGCGGGGGATACGCAGTATTTT. It is translated as CASSPPPGAGDTQYF.

This clonotype was recorded many times. This rearrangement joins TRBV4-2 to TRBJ2-7, with 8 nucleotides matching TRBD2. The germline V gene has CDR1 LGHNA and CDR2 YNFKEQ. CDR3 length equals 15 residues. Unmatched junction bases numbered 5, after V lost 0 bases and J lost 4 bases. The CDR3 sequence: CASSQDWRGVYEQYF. For the CDR3, the DNA is TGTGCCAGCAGCCAAGATTGGCGGGGGGTATACGAGCAGTACTTC.

This clonotype occurred many times. The V and J genes are TRBV5-1 and TRBJ2-3, with unresolved D. Germline V gene data show CDR1 as SGHRS and CDR2 as YFSETQ. V was trimmed by 1 base and J by 3 bases, leaving 9 bases between them. CDR3 length: 14 residues. The CDR3 bases are TGCGCCAGCAGCTTGACTGGGCCTACAGATACGCAGTATTTT. Translated: CASSLTGPTDTQYF. The entire variable domain, with the rest obtained from reference TRBV5-1 and TRBJ2-3, is as follows: KAGVTQTPRYLIKTRGQQVTLSCSPISGHRSVSWYQQTPGQGLQFLFEYFSETQRNKGNFPGRFSGRQFSNSRSEMNVSTLELGDSALYLCASSLTGPTDTQYFGPGTRLTVL.